This is a list of T cell receptor beta chains from one sample in a study of cytomegalovirus exposure and HLA in healthy donors. Sequenced by immunoSEQ multiplex PCR; TCRdb stores in-frame clones only, minus some. Of about 180,000 clones in the sample, around four fifths were seen once. Sequences were obtained from PBMCs. The source of these receptors is a man aged 25-45 years in good health and CMV-seronegative. Each CDR3 is given without its conserved first and last residue. A D gene is named only where the DNA matches it firmly. The size of a clone is reported for some rows only, either as once, few or many, or as a class for expanded clones.

v_gene: TRBV7-9; d_gene: TRBD1; j_gene: TRBJ2-2; abundance: .; CDR3aa: ASSPLQGSGGELF
v_gene: TRBV28; d_gene: .; j_gene: TRBJ1-2; abundance: .; CDR3aa: ASSFLVDRGRLANYGYT
v_gene: TRBV2; d_gene: .; j_gene: TRBJ2-3; abundance: .; CDR3aa: ASSDAGFTDTQY
v_gene: TRBV5-1; d_gene: TRBD1; j_gene: TRBJ2-1; abundance: .; CDR3aa: ASRSDRANEQF
v_gene: TRBV20-1; d_gene: .; j_gene: TRBJ2-7; abundance: .; CDR3aa: SASAGYEQY
v_gene: TRBV4-2; d_gene: .; j_gene: TRBJ2-3; abundance: .; CDR3aa: ASSQEWDSGTDTQY
v_gene: TRBV15; d_gene: .; j_gene: TRBJ2-1; abundance: .; CDR3aa: ATSRGSYNEQF
v_gene: TRBV7-3; d_gene: TRBD2; j_gene: TRBJ2-3; abundance: .; CDR3aa: ASSLLAGATDTQY
v_gene: TRBV4-3; d_gene: .; j_gene: TRBJ2-3; abundance: .; CDR3aa: ASSQVGGGHLTDTQY
v_gene: TRBV6-6; d_gene: .; j_gene: TRBJ1-1; abundance: once; CDR3aa: ASRTMNTEAF
v_gene: TRBV10-3; d_gene: .; j_gene: TRBJ2-7; abundance: .; CDR3aa: AISESNTYSYEQY
v_gene: TRBV2; d_gene: .; j_gene: TRBJ1-1; abundance: once; CDR3aa: ASSVVGADTEAF
v_gene: TRBV6-5; d_gene: TRBD1; j_gene: TRBJ1-6; abundance: .; CDR3aa: ASSYLTGAHSPLH
v_gene: TRBV15; d_gene: TRBD1; j_gene: TRBJ2-7; abundance: .; CDR3aa: ATSRGITGGSYEQY
v_gene: TRBV6-1; d_gene: .; j_gene: TRBJ1-5; abundance: .; CDR3aa: ASMTGYSNQPQH
v_gene: TRBV10-3; d_gene: .; j_gene: TRBJ2-2; abundance: .; CDR3aa: AISTGVTPQTGELF
v_gene: TRBV19; d_gene: TRBD2; j_gene: TRBJ2-5; abundance: few; CDR3aa: ASTLGTSGDFKQY
v_gene: TRBV27; d_gene: .; j_gene: TRBJ2-4; abundance: .; CDR3aa: ASSLSWGDLAKNIQY
v_gene: TRBV15; d_gene: TRBD1; j_gene: TRBJ1-6; abundance: .; CDR3aa: ATSSAPKRGQNSPLH
v_gene: TRBV10-3; d_gene: TRBD1; j_gene: TRBJ2-7; abundance: .; CDR3aa: AISEDTGTGRYEQY